The rows below give T cell receptor beta chains drawn from one sample of a study of vaccination effects on CD4 cells after COVID-19. Their specific antigens are unknown. The table came from immunoSEQ multiplex PCR; TCRdb's copy has only in-frame clones and leaves some out. The data hold some 34,000 clones, with around 82% observed a single time. The sequences come from CD4+ T cells from PBMCs cultured with HCoV-NL63 spike peptides, collected after COVID-19 vaccination. The receptors come from a human donor who received a COVID-19 vaccine. Some clones in this sample may be carry-over from other donors' samples. Each CDR3 is given with its conserved first and last residue. A D gene is named only where the DNA matches it firmly. Part of the rows lack a size; the others show once, few, many or a class for expanded clones.

CDR3aa,CDR3nt,j_gene,v_gene,abundance,d_gene
CASSYAGTPKETQYF,TGTGCCAGCAGTTATGCCGGGACCCCAAAAGAGACCCAGTACTTC,TRBJ2-5,TRBV6-5,-,-
CASSIYSGGDTDTQYF,TGTGCCAGTAGTATATATAGCGGGGGCGACACAGATACGCAGTATTTT,TRBJ2-3,TRBV19,-,TRBD2
CASSYSLVASGRTLAKNIQYF,TGTGCCAGCAGTTATTCACTAGTAGCTAGCGGGAGAACCCTAGCCAAAAACATTCAGTACTTC,TRBJ2-4,TRBV6-2/TRBV6-3,-,TRBD2
CASSPRDRVYNEQFF,TGTGCCAGCAGCCCTCGGGACAGGGTCTACAATGAGCAGTTCTTC,TRBJ2-1,TRBV7-3,-,TRBD1
CASQLQSNTGELFF,TGTGCCAGTCAGTTACAGTCGAACACCGGGGAGCTGTTTTTT,TRBJ2-2,TRBV19,few,-
CASSPNRGQNTEAFF,TGTGCCAGCAGTCCAAACCGAGGACAGAACACTGAAGCTTTCTTT,TRBJ1-1,TRBV7-3,few,-
CASSLRNTGELFF,TGTGCCAGCAGCCTAAGGAACACCGGGGAGCTGTTTTTT,TRBJ2-2,TRBV6-6,once,-
CASSVKTGRSHNEQFF,TGTGCCAGCAGCGTAAAGACAGGGAGGTCCCACAATGAGCAGTTCTTC,TRBJ2-1,TRBV9,once,-
CASSQSAPWDEQFF,TGTGCCAGCAGCCAATCGGCCCCTTGGGATGAGCAGTTCTTC,TRBJ2-1,TRBV14,-,-
CASSAGLAGGNEQFF,TGTGCCAGCAGTGCGGGTCTAGCGGGGGGAAATGAGCAGTTCTTC,TRBJ2-1,TRBV2,-,TRBD2
CASSLSQAVSSTDTQYF,TGTGCCAGCAGCTTATCCCAAGCCGTTTCTAGCACAGATACGCAGTATTTT,TRBJ2-3,TRBV7-2,once,-
CASSLYGGEGSPLHF,TGTGCCAGCAGCTTATATGGGGGAGAGGGGTCACCCCTCCACTTT,TRBJ1-6,TRBV7-3,few,-
CASGQRSDTQYF,TGTGCTAGTGGTCAACGTTCAGATACGCAGTATTTT,TRBJ2-3,TRBV12-5,-,-
CASSSQGTSSDTQYF,TGTGCCAGCAGCTCACAGGGTACTAGTTCAGATACGCAGTATTTT,TRBJ2-3,TRBV7-2,-,-
CASSEFLAGQQFF,TGTGCCAGCAGTGAATTCCTAGCCGGGCAGCAGTTCTTC,TRBJ2-1,TRBV6-1,-,-
CASTQKGGARAKNIQYF,TGTGCCAGCACCCAAAAGGGGGGGGCAAGGGCCAAAAACATTCAGTACTTC,TRBJ2-4,TRBV6-4,-,-
CASRGLRSTEAFF,TGTGCCAGCAGGGGACTGAGGAGCACTGAAGCTTTCTTT,TRBJ1-1,TRBV6-4,-,-
CAISRGGSPLHF,TGTGCCATCTCACGGGGGGGGTCACCCCTCCACTTT,TRBJ1-6,TRBV6-6,once,-
CASSDEGSGWETQYF,TGTGCCAGCAGTGACGAGGGAAGCGGCTGGGAGACCCAGTACTTC,TRBJ2-5,TRBV6-4,-,-
CASSYNGLVSGDTQYF,TGTGCCAGCAGCTATAACGGACTCGTTAGTGGAGATACGCAGTATTTT,TRBJ2-3,TRBV5-4,-,-
CASSGPTGAPSTDTQYF,TGTGCCAGCAGCGGCCCGACAGGTGCGCCTAGCACAGATACGCAGTATTTT,TRBJ2-3,TRBV11-3,-,-
CASSPRSAGAGANVLTF,TGTGCCAGCAGTCCACGTAGCGCCGGGGCTGGGGCCAACGTCCTGACTTTC,TRBJ2-6,TRBV6-6,-,-
CASSSTSGGAGDTQYF,TGCGCCAGCAGCTCCACTAGCGGGGGGGCCGGAGATACGCAGTATTTT,TRBJ2-3,TRBV5-1,once,TRBD2
CASSLRWIQETQYF,TGTGCCAGCAGCTTGAGGTGGATACAAGAGACCCAGTACTTC,TRBJ2-5,TRBV5-5,once,-
CASREPKGSDSPLHF,TGCGCCAGCAGGGAGCCTAAGGGGTCGGATTCACCCCTCCACTTT,TRBJ1-6,TRBV10-2,-,-
CASSFGGSTNEKLFF,TGCGCCAGCAGCTTTGGCGGGTCAACTAATGAAAAACTGTTTTTT,TRBJ1-4,TRBV5-1,once,-
CASSRQGGSPLHF,TGTGCCAGCAGTCGACAGGGAGGTTCACCCCTCCACTTT,TRBJ1-6,TRBV12-3/TRBV12-4,-,TRBD1
CASSLNVHIPNYGYTF,TGTGCCAGCAGCTTGAACGTCCATATTCCTAACTATGGCTACACCTTC,TRBJ1-2,TRBV5-6,-,-
CASRNTGRGETQYF,TGTGCCAGCAGAAATACGGGACGCGGGGAGACCCAGTACTTC,TRBJ2-5,TRBV3-1/TRBV3-2,-,-
CASSLVQGRTEAFF,TGTGCCAGCAGCTTAGTACAGGGTCGCACTGAAGCTTTCTTT,TRBJ1-1,TRBV7-2,-,-
CASSARTGGETQYF,TGTGCCAGCAGCGCACGGACTGGAGGGGAGACCCAGTACTTC,TRBJ2-5,TRBV3-1/TRBV3-2,-,-
CASSQDIRGSTDTQYF,TGTGCCAGCAGCCAAGATATCCGGGGCAGCACAGATACGCAGTATTTT,TRBJ2-3,TRBV3-1/TRBV3-2,once,-
CAISAQLASSYNEQFF,TGTGCCATCAGTGCCCAGTTGGCTAGCTCCTACAATGAGCAGTTCTTC,TRBJ2-1,TRBV10-3,-,-
CASSVGGRLGNSPLHF,TGTGCCAGCAGCGTTGGGGGTAGGTTGGGAAATTCACCCCTCCACTTT,TRBJ1-6,TRBV9,few,-
CASRESTGGLYNEQFF,TGTGCCAGCAGGGAATCTACAGGGGGCCTCTACAATGAGCAGTTCTTC,TRBJ2-1,TRBV2,-,TRBD1
CASSAGQDYGYTF,TGTGCCAGCAGTGCGGGACAGGACTATGGCTACACCTTC,TRBJ1-2,TRBV2,-,TRBD1
CASSMGGATEAFF,TGTGCCAGTAGTATGGGGGGGGCCACTGAAGCTTTCTTT,TRBJ1-1,TRBV19,-,-